The 2 T cell receptor beta chains below all came from one sample that was sequenced in a study of beta chain features in type 1 diabetes. Investigators reverse transcribed all isolated RNA, so they sequenced expressed TCRB transcripts. TCRdb's copy holds only in-frame clones and misses some; the assay was immunoSEQ multiplex PCR. The sample includes more than 30,000 clones, around 60% of them seen just once. Material: Tregs from blood. All receptors derive from a woman aged 30 to 39 in good health.

The gene calls are TRBV7-3 and TRBJ2-7; 7 bases match TRBD2. V was clipped by 2 bases and J by 0 bases; unmatched bases: 4. Germline V gene data show CDR1 as SGHTA and CDR2 as FQGTGA. There are 15 residues in the CDR3. CDR3 nucleotide sequence: TGTGCCAGCAGCTTAGCGGGCGGGAGCTCCTACGAGCAGTACTTC. Protein product: CASSLAGGSSYEQYF. The full variable domain, rest sourced from reference TRBV7-3 and TRBJ2-7, is GAGVSQTPSNKVTEKGKYVELRCDPISGHTALYWYRQSLGQGPEFLIYFQGTGAADDSGLPNDRFFAVRPEGSVSTLKIQRTERGDSAVYLCASSLAGGSSYEQYFGPGTRLTVT.

The chain has TRBV20-1 and TRBJ2-5, with D possibly matching TRBD1 (8 bases). This CDR3 spans 11 amino acids. Germline V gene data show CDR1 as DFQATT and CDR2 as SNEGSKA (reference sequence). V gave up 4 bases and J gave up 7 bases, with 10 bases separating them. CDR3 bases: TGCAGTGCTAACAGGGGGGGGACCCAGTACTTC. Translating it yields CSANRGGTQYF.